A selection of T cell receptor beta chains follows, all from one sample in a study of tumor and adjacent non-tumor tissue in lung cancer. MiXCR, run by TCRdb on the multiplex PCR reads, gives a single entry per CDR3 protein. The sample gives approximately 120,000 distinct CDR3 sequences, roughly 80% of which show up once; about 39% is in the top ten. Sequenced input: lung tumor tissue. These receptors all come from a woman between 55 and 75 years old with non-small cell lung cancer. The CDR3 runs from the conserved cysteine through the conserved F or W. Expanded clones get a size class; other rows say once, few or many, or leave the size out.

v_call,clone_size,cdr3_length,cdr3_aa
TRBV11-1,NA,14,CADCSQGPLYGYTF
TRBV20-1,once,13,CSSTPGANTEALF
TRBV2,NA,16,CASRTWTGHPTGELFF
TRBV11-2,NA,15,CASGYGTSGSHEQYF
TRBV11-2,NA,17,CASVGSMGSSNTGELFF
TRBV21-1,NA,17,CASSSGQGPPGANVLTF
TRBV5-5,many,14,CASSPGQGGTEAFF
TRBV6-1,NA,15,CASSKYRQGNYGYTF
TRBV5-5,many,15,CASSLEGSDNSPLHF
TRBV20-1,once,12,CSSSSLHSGYTF
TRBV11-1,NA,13,CARRRNRNTEAFF
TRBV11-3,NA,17,CASSLELTSGSHNELLF
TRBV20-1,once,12,CSANGPTGELFF
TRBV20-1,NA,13,CSSTPGANTEAFF
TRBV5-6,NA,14,CARSLTPGAAKQYF
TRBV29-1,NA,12,CSVTGLGNKQYF
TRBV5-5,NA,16,CAISSPPRGPTDMQYF
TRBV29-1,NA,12,CNAVTRNEKLFF
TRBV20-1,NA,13,CSARDNPGDEQFF
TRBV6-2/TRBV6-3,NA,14,CATRLEGTDYAYTF
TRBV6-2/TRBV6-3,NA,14,CASVPHGPPYEQYF
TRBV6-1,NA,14,CANSEAQGDTEAFF
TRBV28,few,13,CVSQGQERYGYTF
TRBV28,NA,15,CASSFVGGSSHEQYF
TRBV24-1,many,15,CATSDGGSSYNEQFF
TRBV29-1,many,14,CSVWRDSGANVLTF
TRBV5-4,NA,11,CANRRDRALTF
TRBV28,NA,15,CASSLPGQSTGELYF
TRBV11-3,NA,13,CASRSYTGNTIYF
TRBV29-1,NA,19,CSHLSSSSPGQGAFYEKYF
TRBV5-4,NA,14,CASSPDEWRTEAFF
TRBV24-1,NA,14,CATGDIVVPYEQYF
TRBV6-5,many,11,CASNGGYGYTF
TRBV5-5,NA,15,CATSLLAGGLSTQYF
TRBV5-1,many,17,CASSFTPDSTTNEKLFF
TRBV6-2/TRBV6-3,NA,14,CTSSPEQGNEKLFF
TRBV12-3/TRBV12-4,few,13,CASSLSEFYEQYF
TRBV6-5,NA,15,CASRPGLAAVETQYF
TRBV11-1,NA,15,CATNRHRASQDTQYF
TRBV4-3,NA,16,CVSSQVVSGGRNEQFF
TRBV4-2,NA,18,CASSQESSTGTSGSERFF
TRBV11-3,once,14,CTSSLEQGTGELFF
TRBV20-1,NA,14,CCAQIGTGGKGYAF
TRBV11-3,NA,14,CDSSSRQGYIEQFF
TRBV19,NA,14,CASSETSFTGELFF